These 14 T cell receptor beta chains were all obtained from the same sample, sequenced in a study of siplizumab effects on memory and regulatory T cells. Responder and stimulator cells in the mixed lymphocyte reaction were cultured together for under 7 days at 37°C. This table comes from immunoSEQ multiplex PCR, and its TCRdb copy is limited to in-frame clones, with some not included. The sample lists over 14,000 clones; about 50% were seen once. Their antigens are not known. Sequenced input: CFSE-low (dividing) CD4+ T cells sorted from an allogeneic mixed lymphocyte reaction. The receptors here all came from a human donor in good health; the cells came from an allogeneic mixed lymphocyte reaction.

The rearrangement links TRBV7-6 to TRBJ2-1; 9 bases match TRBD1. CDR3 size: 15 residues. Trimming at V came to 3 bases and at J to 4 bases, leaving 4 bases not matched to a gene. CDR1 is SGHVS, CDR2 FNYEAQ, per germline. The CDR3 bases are TGTGCCAGCAGCTTCGGGACAGGGCTATACAATGAGCAGTTCTTC. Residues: CASSFGTGLYNEQFF.

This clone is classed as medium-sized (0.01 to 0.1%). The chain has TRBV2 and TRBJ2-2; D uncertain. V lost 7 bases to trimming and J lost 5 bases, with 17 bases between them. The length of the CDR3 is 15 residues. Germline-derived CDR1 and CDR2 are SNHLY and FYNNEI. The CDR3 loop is CASTIFGDRTGELFF. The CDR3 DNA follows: TGTGCCAGCACGATTTTTGGGGATAGAACCGGGGAGCTGTTTTTT.

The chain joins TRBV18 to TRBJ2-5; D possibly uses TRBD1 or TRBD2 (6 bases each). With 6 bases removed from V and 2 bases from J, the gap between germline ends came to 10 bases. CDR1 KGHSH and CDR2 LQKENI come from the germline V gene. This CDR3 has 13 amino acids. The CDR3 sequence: CASSGGVQETQYF. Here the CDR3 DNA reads TGTGCCAGCTCCGGGGGCGTGCAAGAGACCCAGTACTTC.

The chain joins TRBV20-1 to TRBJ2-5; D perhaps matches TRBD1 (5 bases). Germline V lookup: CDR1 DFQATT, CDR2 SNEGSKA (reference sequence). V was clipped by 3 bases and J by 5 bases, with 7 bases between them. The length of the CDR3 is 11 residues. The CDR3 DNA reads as TGCAGTGCTAGGGGGCAGGAGACCCAGTACTTC. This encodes CSARGQETQYF.

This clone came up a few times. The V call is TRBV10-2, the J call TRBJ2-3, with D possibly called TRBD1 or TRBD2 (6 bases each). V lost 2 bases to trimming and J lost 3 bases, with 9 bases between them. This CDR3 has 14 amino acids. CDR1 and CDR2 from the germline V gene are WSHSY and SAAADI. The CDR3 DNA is TGCGCCAGCAGTGAGCGGGGGCGAACAGATACGCAGTATTTT. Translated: CASSERGRTDTQYF.

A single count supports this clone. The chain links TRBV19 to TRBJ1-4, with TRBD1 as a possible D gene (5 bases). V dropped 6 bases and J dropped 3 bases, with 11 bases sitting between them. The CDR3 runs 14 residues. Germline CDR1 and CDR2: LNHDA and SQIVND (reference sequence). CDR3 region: CASRPRGANEKLFF. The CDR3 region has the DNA TGTGCCAGTAGGCCGCGGGGGGCTAATGAAAAACTGTTTTTT.

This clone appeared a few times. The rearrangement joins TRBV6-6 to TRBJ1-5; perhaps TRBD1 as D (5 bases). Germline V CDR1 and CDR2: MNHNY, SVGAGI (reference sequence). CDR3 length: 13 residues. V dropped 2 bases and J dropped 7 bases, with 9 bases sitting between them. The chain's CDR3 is CASSYRGGQPQHF. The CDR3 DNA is TGTGCCAGCAGTTACAGGGGTGGGCAGCCCCAGCATTTT.

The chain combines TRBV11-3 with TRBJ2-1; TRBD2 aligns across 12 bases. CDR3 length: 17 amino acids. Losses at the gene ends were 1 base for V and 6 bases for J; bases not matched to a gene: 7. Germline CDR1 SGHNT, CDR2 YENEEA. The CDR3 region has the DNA TGTGCCAGCAGCTTAGCGGGTCTAGCGGGAGGGCCCAATGAGCAGTTCTTC. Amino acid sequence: CASSLAGLAGGPNEQFF.

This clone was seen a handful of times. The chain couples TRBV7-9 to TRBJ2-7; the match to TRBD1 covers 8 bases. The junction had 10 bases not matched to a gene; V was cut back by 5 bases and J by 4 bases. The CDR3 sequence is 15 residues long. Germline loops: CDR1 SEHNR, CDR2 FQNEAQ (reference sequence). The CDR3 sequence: CASSPGDRLSYEQYF. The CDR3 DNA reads TGTGCCAGCAGCCCTGGGGACAGGCTTTCGTACGAGCAGTACTTC.

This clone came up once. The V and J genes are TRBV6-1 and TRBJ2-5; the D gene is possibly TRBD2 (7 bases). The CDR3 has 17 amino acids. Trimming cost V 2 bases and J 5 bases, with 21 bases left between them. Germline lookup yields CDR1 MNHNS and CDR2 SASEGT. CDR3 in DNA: TGTGCCAGCAGTGAACGGCCTGGGGGGGCCCAAGCGGAGACCCAGTACTTC. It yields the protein CASSERPGGAQAETQYF.

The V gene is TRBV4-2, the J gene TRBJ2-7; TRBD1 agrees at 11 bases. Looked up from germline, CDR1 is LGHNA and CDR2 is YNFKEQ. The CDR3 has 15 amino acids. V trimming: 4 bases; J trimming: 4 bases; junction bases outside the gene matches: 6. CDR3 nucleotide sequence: TGTGCCAGCAGCCCGAGGACAGGGGGCGAGTACGAGCAGTACTTC. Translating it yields CASSPRTGGEYEQYF.

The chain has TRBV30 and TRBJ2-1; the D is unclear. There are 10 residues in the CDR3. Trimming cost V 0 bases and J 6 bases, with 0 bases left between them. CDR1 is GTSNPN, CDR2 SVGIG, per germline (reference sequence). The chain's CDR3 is CAWSVNEQFF. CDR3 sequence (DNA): TGTGCCTGGAGTGTCAATGAGCAGTTCTTC.

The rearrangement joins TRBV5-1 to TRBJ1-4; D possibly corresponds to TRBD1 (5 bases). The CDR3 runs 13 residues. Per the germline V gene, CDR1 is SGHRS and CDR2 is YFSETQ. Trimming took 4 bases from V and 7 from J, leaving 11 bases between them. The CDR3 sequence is CASSRTMGEKLFF. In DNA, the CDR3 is TGCGCCAGCAGCCGGACAATGGGTGAAAAACTGTTTTTT.

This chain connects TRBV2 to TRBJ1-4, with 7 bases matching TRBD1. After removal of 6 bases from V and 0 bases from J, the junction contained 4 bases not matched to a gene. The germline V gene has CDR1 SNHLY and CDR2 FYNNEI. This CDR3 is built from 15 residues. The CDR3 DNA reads TGTGCCAGCAGCGTTGACAGGGCAACTAATGAAAAACTGTTTTTT. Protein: CASSVDRATNEKLFF.